This TCR beta chain was sequenced during a study of blood T cell repertoires in COVID-19. Germline CDR1 SGHRS, CDR2 YFSETQ. The CDR3 length is 14 residues. Trimming took 1 base from V and 3 from J; bases not matched to a gene: 2. TCRdb's copy holds only in-frame clones and misses some; the assay was immunoSEQ multiplex PCR. The repertoire consists of 310,000 or so clones, with 70% to 90% occurring once and the leading ten covering about 6.8%. Sequencing was done on a sample of peripheral blood. The clonotype comes from a man younger than 35 who had recovered from COVID-19. V usage is TRBV5-1 and J usage is TRBJ1-1; 8 bases are shared with TRBD1. The CDR3 loop is CASSLYRGDTEAFF. CDR3 sequence (DNA): TGCGCCAGCAGCTTGTACAGGGGGGACACTGAAGCTTTCTTT.